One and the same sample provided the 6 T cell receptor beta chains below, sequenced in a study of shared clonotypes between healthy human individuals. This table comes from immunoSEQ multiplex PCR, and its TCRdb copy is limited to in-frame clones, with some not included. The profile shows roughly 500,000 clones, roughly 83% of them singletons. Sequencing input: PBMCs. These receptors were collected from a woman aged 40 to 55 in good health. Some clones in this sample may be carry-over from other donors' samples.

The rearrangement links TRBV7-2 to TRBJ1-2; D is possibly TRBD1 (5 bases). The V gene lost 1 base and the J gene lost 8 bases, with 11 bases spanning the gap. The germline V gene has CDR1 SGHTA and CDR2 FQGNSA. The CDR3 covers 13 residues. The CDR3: CASSLEAGRGYTF. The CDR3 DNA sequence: TGTGCCAGCAGCTTAGAGGCAGGGCGGGGCTACACCTTC.

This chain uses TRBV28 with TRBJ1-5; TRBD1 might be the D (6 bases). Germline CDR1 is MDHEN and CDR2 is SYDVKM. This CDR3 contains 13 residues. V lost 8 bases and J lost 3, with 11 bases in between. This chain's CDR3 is CASEDSLNQPQHF. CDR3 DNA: TGTGCCAGCGAGGACAGCCTCAATCAGCCCCAGCATTTT.

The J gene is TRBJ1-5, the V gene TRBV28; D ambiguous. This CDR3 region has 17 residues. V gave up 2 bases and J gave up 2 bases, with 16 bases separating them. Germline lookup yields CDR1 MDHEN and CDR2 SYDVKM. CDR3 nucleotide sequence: TGTGCCAGCAGTTTAGGGCGGGCAGATTGGGGCAATCAGCCCCAGCATTTT. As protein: CASSLGRADWGNQPQHF.

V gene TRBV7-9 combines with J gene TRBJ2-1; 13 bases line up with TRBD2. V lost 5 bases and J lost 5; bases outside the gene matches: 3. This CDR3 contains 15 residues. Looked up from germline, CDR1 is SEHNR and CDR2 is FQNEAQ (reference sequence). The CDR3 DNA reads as TGTGCCAGCAGCCCGGGACTAGCGGGGAACAATGAGCAGTTCTTC. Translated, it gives CASSPGLAGNNEQFF.

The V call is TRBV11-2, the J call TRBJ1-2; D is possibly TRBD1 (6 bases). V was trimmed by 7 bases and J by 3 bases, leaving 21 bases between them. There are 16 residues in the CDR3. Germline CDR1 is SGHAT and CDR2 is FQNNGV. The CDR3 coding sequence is TGTGCCAGCACTGAGGGCAGGGGTCGACACTACTATGGCTACACCTTC. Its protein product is CASTEGRGRHYYGYTF.

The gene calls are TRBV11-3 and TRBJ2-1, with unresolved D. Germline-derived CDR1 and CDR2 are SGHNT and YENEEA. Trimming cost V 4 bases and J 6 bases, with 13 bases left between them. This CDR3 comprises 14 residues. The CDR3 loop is CASSSVRASNEQFF. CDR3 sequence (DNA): TGTGCCAGCAGCTCCGTCCGAGCGAGCAATGAGCAGTTCTTC. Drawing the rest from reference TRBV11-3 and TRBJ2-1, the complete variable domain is EAGVVQSPRYKIIEKKQPVAFWCNPISGHNTLYWYLQNLGQGPELLIRYENEEAVDDSQLPKDRFSAERLKGVDSTLKIQPAELGDSAVYLCASSSVRASNEQFFGPGTRLTVL.